This T cell receptor (beta chain) was sequenced for a study of T cell responses to AZD1222 COVID-19 vaccine. Study results and caveats: Clonal diversity may have been underestimated in mostly white British donors. As reported, nearly half of all spike-specific TCRs target variant regions that are unmutated. Only after the peak T cell response were repertoires sampled.

As regards this clone: Its antigen is not known.

Between the trimmed V and J ends, which lost 0 bases and 4 bases, there was a span of 15 bases. Germline V gene data show CDR1 as LGHNA and CDR2 as YSLEER. CDR3 size: 16 residues. The data were produced by immunoSEQ multiplex PCR, yet TCRdb's version contains in-frame clones alone and is incomplete. Of about 110,000 clones in the sample, about four fifths were seen once. Here the sequenced sample was peripheral blood, taken on day 0 of AZD1222 vaccination. The sequence derives from an adult in good health. The gene calls are TRBV4-3 and TRBJ1-2; D ambiguous. The CDR3 here is CASSQDIRETVYGYTF. The DNA of the CDR3 is TGCGCCAGCAGCCAAGATATTCGGGAGACGGTCTATGGCTACACCTTC.